This T cell receptor beta chain is drawn from a study of cytomegalovirus exposure and HLA in healthy donors. Researchers ran the PCR with 60 Vbeta and 13 Jbeta primers. Data came from immunoSEQ multiplex PCR; TCRdb stores just in-frame clones and leaves some out. The profile shows approximately 85,000 clones, 75% to 85% of them singletons. Per the germline V gene, CDR1 is MNHNS and CDR2 is SASEGT. The CDR3 sequence is 14 residues long. The V and J ends lost 8 bases and 0 bases, in that order; junction bases with no gene match: 6. Study observations and caveats: Researchers reported in a later analysis that a missense DCLRE1C variant was tied to TCR beta V- and J-gene trimming. Rare TCR sequences dominated, though some public TCRs recurred in many donors.

Although they were nominally healthy when sampled, donors likely had unrecorded immune exposures. This clone has just one count. Antigen specificity is unknown. The source of this sequence is a man aged 45-60 years in good health and CMV-seropositive. V and J are TRBV6-1 and TRBJ2-7, with 8 nucleotides matching TRBD1. Sample: PBMCs. The CDR3 loop reads CASLDRGLSYEQYF. Written as DNA, the CDR3 is TGTGCCAGCCTCGACAGGGGACTCTCCTACGAGCAGTACTTC.